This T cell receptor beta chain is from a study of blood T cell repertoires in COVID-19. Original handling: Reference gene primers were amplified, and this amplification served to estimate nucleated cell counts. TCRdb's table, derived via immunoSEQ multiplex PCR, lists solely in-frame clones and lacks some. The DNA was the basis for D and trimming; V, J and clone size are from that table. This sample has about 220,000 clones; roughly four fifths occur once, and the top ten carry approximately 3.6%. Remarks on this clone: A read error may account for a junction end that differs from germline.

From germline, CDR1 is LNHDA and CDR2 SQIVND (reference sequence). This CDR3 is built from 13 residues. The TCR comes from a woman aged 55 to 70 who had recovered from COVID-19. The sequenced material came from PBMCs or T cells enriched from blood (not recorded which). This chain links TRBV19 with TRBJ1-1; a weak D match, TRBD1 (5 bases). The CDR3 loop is CASSSQGDTEAFF. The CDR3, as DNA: TGTGCCAGCAGTAGCCAGGGCGACACTGAAGCTTTCTTT.